The clone carrying this T cell receptor beta chain was detected a few times. Per the original data handling: For nucleated cells, counts were estimated from reference gene primer amplification. Libraries were prepared by immunoSEQ multiplex PCR; TCRdb keeps only in-frame clonotypes and omits some of them. From that table come the V and J calls and clone size; the DNA was used to work out D and trimming. The data contain roughly 300,000 clones, around 83% of them singletons. This CDR3 spans 15 amino acids. CDR1 and CDR2 (germline): MDHEN, SYDVKM. V was clipped by 6 bases and J by 4 bases; unmatched bases: 3. This sample was taken from a study of blood T cell repertoires in COVID-19. Across the study: Both acute and convalescent COVID-19 samples were obtained from the United States, Italy and Spain. Sources were T cells, B-cell-depleted T cells, or PBMCs; the material itself was cDNA or gDNA.

J is TRBJ2-3 and V is TRBV28; 14 positions match TRBD2. Material: peripheral blood. The receptor was derived from a woman in her 50s with acute or convalescent COVID-19. CDR3 sequence: CASRRTSGRSDTQYF. In nucleotides, the CDR3 is TGTGCCAGCAGGCGGACTAGCGGGAGGTCAGATACGCAGTATTTT.